The clone carrying this T cell receptor beta chain was found many times. In making diagnoses, clinical symptoms, serum thyroxine and TRAb, thyroid ultrasound and orbital computed tomography were all used. The data derive from a study of T cells in Graves' hyperthyroidism and ophthalmopathy. The CDR3 is 12 amino acids. The germline gives CDR1 MRHNA, CDR2 SNTAGT. V lost 5 bases and J lost 5, with 9 bases in between. Amplified TCR beta CDR3 regions came from RNA transcripts. HTBI primers were used for first-round RT-PCR of the TCR CDR3. Each CDR3 protein is one row after TCRdb ran MiXCR on the multiplex PCR reads. This table has approximately 600,000 distinct CDR3 sequences, approximately 14% appearing once.

Sequencing used blood. The V and J genes are TRBV6-4 and TRBJ1-1; D unresolved. The TCR comes from a woman in her thirties or forties with Graves' ophthalmopathy. CDR3 residues: CASSKPRTEAFF. The CDR3 DNA follows: TGTGCCAGCAGTAAACCCCGAACTGAAGCTTTCTTT.